This T cell receptor (beta chain) appears in the sequencing data of a study of cytomegalovirus exposure and HLA in healthy donors. PCR primers comprised 60 Vbeta and 13 Jbeta primers. Generated by immunoSEQ multiplex PCR, the TCRdb table keeps only in-frame clones and is missing some. This sample contains under 250,000 clones. The CDR3 totals 15 residues. Trimming stripped 1 base from V and 5 bases from J, with 16 bases between. Germline CDR1 reads SGHRS; CDR2 reads YFSETQ. Input material: PBMCs. This clonotype was obtained from a girl aged 2 to 10 in good health and CMV-seropositive. The chain employs TRBV5-1 and TRBJ2-7; maybe TRBD1 (5 bases). The CDR3 DNA is TGCGCCAGCAGCTTGAAACTGCAGGGATTGGACGAGCAGTACTTC. Its translation is CASSLKLQGLDEQYF.